This TCR beta chain is drawn from a study of cytotoxic CD8 clonotypes in ibrutinib-treated CLL. Study information: Mean per-sample yields comprised about 280,000 productive templates and 80,000 to 100,000 productive rearrangements.

V was clipped by 5 bases and J by 11 bases, with 12 bases between them. CDR1 MDHEN and CDR2 SYDVKM come from the germline V gene. CDR3 length equals 12 residues. Broader study findings: Having risen at ibrutinib response, clonality had fallen back toward baseline by progression. Higher circulating CD8+ T-cell counts strongly accompanied higher baseline clonality, above age-matched healthy donors. The study found public clonotypes uncommon, contracting or stable on treatment.

This table comes from immunoSEQ multiplex PCR, and its TCRdb copy is limited to in-frame clones, with some not included. The table lists about 140,000 clones, approximately 80% of them singletons. Concerning this clone: What it binds is not known.

The rearrangement links TRBV28 to TRBJ1-4; no definite D call. This specimen consisted of PBMCs, obtained after 12 months of ibrutinib treatment. This TCR was recovered from a human donor with chronic lymphocytic leukemia. The CDR3 DNA reads as TGTGCCAGCAGTCAAGACGTGAGGAAACTGTTTTTT. This gives the protein CASSQDVRKLFF.